The 25 T cell receptor beta chains given below trace back to one sample, sequenced in a study of shared clonotypes between healthy human individuals (TCRdb year 2020). The library was prepared using the immunoSEQ multiplex PCR assay. Held by TCRdb, this immuneACCESS table contains in-frame sequences only and omits some clones. Under half of the omission traces to an unresolved V gene where checked; the cause of the rest is unknown. This sample lists more than 2,000,000 clones; approximately 94% were detected once. The leading ten clones occupy around 0.14% of the sample. The sequencing sample was made of naive CD4+ T cells sorted from blood. The sample's cell subset or site label, in plain terms: CD45RA+ positively selected. These receptor sequences come from a man aged 18 to 30 in good health.

The rearrangement uses TRBV19 and TRBJ1-2; 9 nucleotides agree with TRBD1. CDR1 and CDR2 (germline): LNHDA, SQIVND (reference sequence). This CDR3 region has 14 residues. The ends lost 7 bases at V and 3 bases at J; junction bases unmatched: 6. CDR3 in DNA: TGTGCCAGTAAAGAGACAGGGGGTCACTATGGCTACACCTTC. This translates into CASKETGGHYGYTF.

The chain recombines TRBV7-2 with TRBJ2-7; 11 nucleotides align to TRBD2. V lost 4 bases to trimming and J lost 6 bases; unmatched junction nucleotides: 8. Germline V CDR1 and CDR2: SGHTA, FQGNSA. The CDR3 length is 15 residues. This CDR3 reads CASSSLAGGNGEQYF. CDR3 in DNA: TGTGCCAGCAGCTCTTTAGCGGGAGGGAACGGCGAGCAGTACTTC. Variable domain in full (rest from reference TRBV7-2 and TRBJ2-7): GAGVSQSPSNKVTEKGKDVELRCDPISGHTALYWYRQSLGQGLEFLIYFQGNSAPDKSGLPSDRFSAERTGGSVSTLTIQRTQQEDSAVYLCASSSLAGGNGEQYFGPGTRLTVT.

The chain combines TRBV7-8 with TRBJ1-5; D unclear. Germline CDR1 and CDR2: SGHVS and FQNEAQ. There are 14 residues in the CDR3. V lost 1 base and J lost 2, with 6 bases in between. CDR3 bases: TGTGCCAGCAGCTTAGTCGACCGCAATCAGCCCCAGCATTTT. The encoded protein is CASSLVDRNQPQHF.

This rearrangement joins TRBV4-3 to TRBJ2-6; TRBD1 aligns across 9 bases. Per the germline V gene, CDR1 is LGHNA and CDR2 is YSLEER. V shed 0 bases and J 4 bases; nucleotides not matched to a gene: 7. This CDR3 spans 18 amino acids. CDR3 DNA sequence: TGCGCCAGCAGCCAAGAGGGGGACAGGGCTAACGGGGCCAACGTCCTGACTTTC. Translation gives CASSQEGDRANGANVLTF.

V gene TRBV18 combines with J gene TRBJ2-7; 7 nucleotides align to TRBD1. The CDR3 covers 16 residues. J gave up 0 bases and V 3 bases, and 8 bases lay outside the gene matches. Germline lookup yields CDR1 KGHSH and CDR2 LQKENI. The CDR3 here is CASSPKGQASSYEQYF. CDR3 nucleotide sequence: TGTGCCAGCTCACCTAAAGGACAGGCGTCCTCCTACGAGCAGTACTTC.

The V call is TRBV6-6, the J call TRBJ1-5; D is undetermined. The CDR3 contains 15 residues. Trimming stripped 2 bases from V and 3 bases from J, with 11 bases between. Germline loops: CDR1 MNHNY, CDR2 SVGAGI (reference sequence). The CDR3 spells CASSYRQEDNQPQHF. The CDR3 bases are TGTGCCAGCAGTTACAGGCAGGAAGACAATCAGCCCCAGCATTTT.

The V gene is TRBV29-1, the J gene TRBJ2-1; D is unresolved. CDR3 length equals 13 residues. Germline V lookup: CDR1 SQVTM, CDR2 ANQGSEA. Trimming cost V 4 bases and J 5 bases, with 12 bases left between them. The CDR3 DNA sequence: TGCAGCGTTGGGCGCACAACTGACAATGAGCAGTTCTTC. It translates to CSVGRTTDNEQFF.

This clone was observed once. The CDR3, as DNA: TGTGCCAGCAGCTACGGGACAGGACCTCTTCTCTCTGGAAACACCATATATTTT. Its protein is CASSYGTGPLLSGNTIYF. The chain combines TRBV7-2 with TRBJ1-3; 8 bases fit TRBD1. CDR3 length: 18 amino acids. Per the germline V gene, CDR1 is SGHTA and CDR2 is FQGNSA. V shed 4 bases, J shed 0 bases, and the junction held 11 bases outside the gene matches.

The J gene is TRBJ2-7, the V gene TRBV5-4; TRBD2 is a possible D gene (7 bases). The CDR3 totals 16 residues. Trimming took 3 bases from V and 2 from J, leaving 18 bases between them. Germline V gene sequence: CDR1 SGHNT, CDR2 YYREEE (reference sequence). CDR3 bases: TGTGCCAGCAGCTACCTGGGGGCTAGCGGCACCTACGAGCAGTACTTC. Its translation: CASSYLGASGTYEQYF.

This sequence joins TRBV7-8 and TRBJ2-6; no reliable D call. Germline values: CDR1 SGHVS, CDR2 FQNEAQ. CDR3 length: 18 residues. Trimming removed 1 base at V and 4 bases at J, with 17 bases between. This CDR3 is CASSLVQPRPGGANVLTF. CDR3 DNA sequence: TGTGCCAGCAGCTTAGTACAGCCTCGGCCAGGAGGGGCCAACGTCCTGACTTTC.

The chain carries TRBV9 and TRBJ1-3; D remains ambiguous. Trimming left V 2 bases short and J 0 bases short, with 18 bases between. Germline V gene lookup returns CDR1 SGDLS and CDR2 YYNGEE. The CDR3 has 18 amino acids. The CDR3 bases are TGTGCCAGCAGCGTCTCTCCTCAACAGAGCCTCTCTGGAAACACCATATATTTT. It translates to CASSVSPQQSLSGNTIYF. The full variable domain, rest sourced from reference TRBV9 and TRBJ1-3, is DSGVTQTPKHLITATGQRVTLRCSPRSGDLSVYWYQQSLDQGLQFLIQYYNGEERAKGNILERFSAQQFPDLHSELNLSSLELGDSALYFCASSVSPQQSLSGNTIYFGEGSWLTVV.

The chain has TRBV29-1 and TRBJ1-1; D is uncertain. Germline lookup yields CDR1 SQVTM and CDR2 ANQGSEA. Trimming took off 4 bases at V and 6 bases at J, with 9 bases between the two ends. This CDR3 spans 11 amino acids. The DNA for the CDR3 is TGCAGCGTTGCCCAGAAACCTGAAGCTTTCTTT. As protein: CSVAQKPEAFF.

V gene TRBV5-4 combines with J gene TRBJ2-5; 9 bases match TRBD2. With V trimmed by 4 bases and J by 3 bases, 4 bases remained unmatched. Germline V gene sequence: CDR1 SGHNT, CDR2 YYREEE (reference sequence). The CDR3 is 14 residues long. In DNA form, the CDR3 reads TGTGCCAGCAGCCTATTAGCGGGGGAAGAGACCCAGTACTTC. Protein: CASSLLAGEETQYF.

The CDR3 loop is CASSSPIPGELFF. CDR3 nucleotides: TGCGCCAGCAGCTCCCCCATACCCGGGGAGCTGTTTTTT. The chain uses TRBV5-1 and TRBJ2-2; D unclear. Germline CDR1 and CDR2: SGHRS and YFSETQ. V lost 3 bases to trimming and J lost 6 bases, with 9 bases between them. This CDR3 spans 13 amino acids. The full variable domain, rest sourced from reference TRBV5-1 and TRBJ2-2, is KAGVTQTPRYLIKTRGQQVTLSCSPISGHRSVSWYQQTPGQGLQFLFEYFSETQRNKGNFPGRFSGRQFSNSRSEMNVSTLELGDSALYLCASSSPIPGELFFGEGSRLTVL.

This clone was observed a single time. The rearrangement uses TRBV2 and TRBJ2-2; D might be TRBD1 (6 bases). Germline CDR1 SNHLY, CDR2 FYNNEI. CDR3 length: 15 residues. V shed 6 bases and J shed 0 bases, with 11 bases lying between them. CDR3 nucleotides: TGTGCCAGCAGCGGACAGCCTACGAACACCGGGGAGCTGTTTTTT. This encodes CASSGQPTNTGELFF.

The chain has TRBV11-2 and TRBJ2-1; 8 nucleotides match TRBD2. Germline CDR1 and CDR2: SGHAT and FQNNGV. Trimming cost V 4 bases and J 3 bases; bases outside gene matches: 8. The CDR3 runs to 16 residues. The CDR3 DNA reads as TGTGCCAGCAGCTCCCTTCGGGGGGGCTTCTACAATGAGCAGTTCTTC. It yields the protein CASSSLRGGFYNEQFF.

The chain links TRBV27 to TRBJ2-7; perhaps TRBD2 as D (5 bases). Germline CDR1 reads MNHEY; CDR2 reads SMNVEV (reference sequence). V lost 10 bases and J 6 bases, leaving 19 bases between the germline ends. This CDR3 comprises 13 residues. Here the CDR3 DNA reads TGTGCCACTCGTGACCGAGGGCCATCCGAGCAGTACTTC. Translation: CATRDRGPSEQYF.

The chain uses TRBV10-3 and TRBJ2-7; D uncertain. Germline V gene lookup returns CDR1 ENHRY and CDR2 SYGVKD. The CDR3 covers 13 residues. Trimming stripped 3 bases from V and 4 bases from J, with 10 bases between. Here the CDR3 reads CAISDGTQYEQYF. CDR3 nucleotides: TGTGCCATCAGTGACGGAACCCAATACGAGCAGTACTTC.

V gene TRBV2 combines with J gene TRBJ1-4, with D possibly TRBD1 on 5 matching bases. V gave up 1 base and J gave up 8 bases, with 11 bases separating them. The CDR3 has 14 residues. The germline gives CDR1 SNHLY, CDR2 FYNNEI. This CDR3 is CASSEGGEEEKLFF. CDR3 nucleotides: TGTGCCAGCAGTGAAGGAGGGGAGGAGGAAAAACTGTTTTTT.

As for this clone: Other DNA variants within this sample encode the same CDR3. V is TRBV9 and J is TRBJ2-1, with no clear D. The ends were cut back, 0 bases at V and 4 bases at J, with 5 bases in the middle. The CDR3 runs 13 residues. CDR1 and CDR2 (germline): SGDLS, YYNGEE. CDR3 residues: CASSVAQYNEQFF. CDR3 DNA: TGTGCCAGCAGCGTAGCTCAATACAATGAGCAGTTCTTC.

The chain recombines TRBV11-3 with TRBJ2-6; 9 positions agree with TRBD1. CDR3 length: 16 amino acids. The V gene end was trimmed by 5 bases and the J gene end by 4 bases; junction bases not matched to a gene: 6. CDR1 is SGHNT and CDR2 is YENEEA in the germline V gene. The CDR3 loop reads CASSPRQGVGANVLTF. As DNA, the CDR3 is TGTGCCAGCAGCCCACGACAGGGGGTGGGGGCCAACGTCCTGACTTTC.

V gene TRBV19 combines with J gene TRBJ1-6; 7 nucleotides line up with TRBD1. This CDR3 contains 13 residues. Germline lookup yields CDR1 LNHDA and CDR2 SQIVND (reference sequence). J lost 3 bases, V lost 7 bases, and 0 bases had no gene match. The CDR3 sequence is CASNRGYNSPLHF. The CDR3, as DNA: TGTGCCAGTAACAGGGGCTATAATTCACCCCTCCACTTT. Supplemented by reference TRBV19 and TRBJ1-6, the full variable domain reads DGGITQSPKYLFRKEGQNVTLSCEQNLNHDAMYWYRQDPGQGLRLIYYSQIVNDFQKGDIAEGYSVSREKKESFPLTVTSAQKNPTAFYLCASNRGYNSPLHFGNGTRLTVT.

The chain is built from TRBV28 and TRBJ2-3; perhaps TRBD1 as D (5 bases). Trimming stripped 2 bases from V and 1 base from J, with 7 bases between. CDR3 size: 14 residues. In germline, CDR1 is MDHEN, CDR2 SYDVKM. This CDR3 is CASSLTGRTDTQYF. The CDR3 nucleotides are TGTGCCAGCAGTTTAACAGGCCGCACAGATACGCAGTATTTT.

As for this clone: One end of the junction fails to match germline, which may point to a read error. V gene TRBV28 combines with J gene TRBJ1-1; D remains unclear. Germline CDR1 MDHEN, CDR2 SYDVKM. This CDR3 region has 13 residues. The CDR3 nucleotides read TGTGCCAGCGGTTTCCGGAGGAACACTGAAGCTTTCTTT. Protein: CASGFRRNTEAFF.

This rearrangement joins TRBV2 to TRBJ1-4; D is unclear. The germline V and J ends were trimmed by 6 bases and 8 bases, with 7 bases remaining between them. Germline V gives CDR1 SNHLY, CDR2 FYNNEI. The CDR3 runs to 11 residues. The CDR3, as DNA: TGTGCCAGCAGCCTGGGGGAAAAACTGTTTTTT. This translates into CASSLGEKLFF.